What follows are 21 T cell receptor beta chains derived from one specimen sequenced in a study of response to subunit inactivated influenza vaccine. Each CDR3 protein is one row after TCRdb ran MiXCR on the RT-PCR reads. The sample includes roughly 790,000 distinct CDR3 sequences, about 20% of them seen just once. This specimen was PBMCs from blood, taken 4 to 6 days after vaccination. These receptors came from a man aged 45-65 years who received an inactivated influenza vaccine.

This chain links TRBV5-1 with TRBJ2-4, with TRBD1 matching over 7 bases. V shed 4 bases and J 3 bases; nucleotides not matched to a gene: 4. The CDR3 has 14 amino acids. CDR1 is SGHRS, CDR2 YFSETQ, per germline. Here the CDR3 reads CASSGDRFKNIQYF. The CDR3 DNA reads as TGCGCCAGCAGCGGGGACAGATTCAAAAACATTCAGTACTTC.

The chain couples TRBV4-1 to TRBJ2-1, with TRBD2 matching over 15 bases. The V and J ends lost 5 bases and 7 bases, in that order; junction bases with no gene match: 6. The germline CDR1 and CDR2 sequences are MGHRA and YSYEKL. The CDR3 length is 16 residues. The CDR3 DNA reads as TGCGCCAGCAGCGACCGGACTAGCGGGGGGGCGAATGAGCAGTTCTTC. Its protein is CASSDRTSGGANEQFF.

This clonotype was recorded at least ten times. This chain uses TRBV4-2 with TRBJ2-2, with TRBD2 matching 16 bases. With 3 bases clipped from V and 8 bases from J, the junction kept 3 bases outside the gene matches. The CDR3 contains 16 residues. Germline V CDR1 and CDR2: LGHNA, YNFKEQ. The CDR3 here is CASSQGLAGGDGELFF. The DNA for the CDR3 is TGTGCCAGCAGCCAGGGACTAGCGGGAGGGGATGGGGAGCTGTTTTTT.

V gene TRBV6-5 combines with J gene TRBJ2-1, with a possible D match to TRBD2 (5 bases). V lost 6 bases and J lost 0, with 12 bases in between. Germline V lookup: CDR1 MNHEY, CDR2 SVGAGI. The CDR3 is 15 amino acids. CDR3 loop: CASRYRESSYNEQFF. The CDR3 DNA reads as TGTGCCAGCAGGTATAGGGAGAGCTCCTACAATGAGCAGTTCTTC.

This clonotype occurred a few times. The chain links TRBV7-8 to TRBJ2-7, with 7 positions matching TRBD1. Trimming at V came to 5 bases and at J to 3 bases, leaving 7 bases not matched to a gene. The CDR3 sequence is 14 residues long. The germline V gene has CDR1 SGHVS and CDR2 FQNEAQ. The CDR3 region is CASSNPTGYYEQYF. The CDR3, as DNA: TGTGCCAGCAGCAACCCGACAGGGTACTACGAGCAGTACTTC. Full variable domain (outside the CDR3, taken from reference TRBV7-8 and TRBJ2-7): GAGVSQSPRYKVAKRGQDVALRCDPISGHVSLFWYQQALGQGPEFLTYFQNEAQLDKSGLPSDRFFAERPEGSVSTLKIQRTQQEDSAVYLCASSNPTGYYEQYFGPGTRLTVT.

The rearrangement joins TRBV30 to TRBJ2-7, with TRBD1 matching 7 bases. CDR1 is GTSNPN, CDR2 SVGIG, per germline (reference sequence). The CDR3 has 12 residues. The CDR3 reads CAWRNGTATGLV. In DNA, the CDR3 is TGTGCCTGGAGAAATGGGACAGCAACAGGTCTTGTC.

CDR3 nucleotide sequence: TGCGCCAGCACCCTTACCCGGGGGAGGGGGACTGAAGCTTTCTTT. It is translated as CASTLTRGRGTEAFF. The V and J genes are TRBV4-3 and TRBJ1-1, with TRBD1 as a possible D gene (6 bases). This CDR3 has 15 amino acids. Trimming took 7 bases from V and 5 from J, leaving 20 bases between them. Germline CDR1 LGHNA, CDR2 YSLEER.

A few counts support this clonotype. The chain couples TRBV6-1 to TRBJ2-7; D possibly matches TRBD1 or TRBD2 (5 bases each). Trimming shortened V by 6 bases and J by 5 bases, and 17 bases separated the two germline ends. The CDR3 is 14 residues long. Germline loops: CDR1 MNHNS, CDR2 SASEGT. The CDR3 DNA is TGTGCCAGCAGAACCGTGGGGGTCCTCCACGAGCAGTACTTC. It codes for CASRTVGVLHEQYF.

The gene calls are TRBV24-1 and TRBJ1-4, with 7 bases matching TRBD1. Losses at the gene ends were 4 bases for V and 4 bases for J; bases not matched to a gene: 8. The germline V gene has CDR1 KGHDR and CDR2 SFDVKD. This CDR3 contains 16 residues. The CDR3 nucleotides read TGTGCCACCAGTGACTCTCGGACAGGTGATAATGAAAAACTGTTTTTT. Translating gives CATSDSRTGDNEKLFF.

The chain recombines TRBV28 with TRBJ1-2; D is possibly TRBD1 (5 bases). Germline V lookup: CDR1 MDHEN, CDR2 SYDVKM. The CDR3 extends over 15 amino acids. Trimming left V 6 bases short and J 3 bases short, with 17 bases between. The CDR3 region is CASRVNGGGDYGYTF. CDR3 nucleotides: TGTGCCAGCAGAGTAAACGGGGGAGGAGACTATGGCTACACCTTC.

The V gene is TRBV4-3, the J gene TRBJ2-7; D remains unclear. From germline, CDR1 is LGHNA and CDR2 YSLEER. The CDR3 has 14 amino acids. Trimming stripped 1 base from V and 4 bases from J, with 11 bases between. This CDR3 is CASSQGFRKYEQYF. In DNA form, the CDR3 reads TGCGCCAGCAGCCAAGGATTCAGAAAATACGAGCAGTACTTC.

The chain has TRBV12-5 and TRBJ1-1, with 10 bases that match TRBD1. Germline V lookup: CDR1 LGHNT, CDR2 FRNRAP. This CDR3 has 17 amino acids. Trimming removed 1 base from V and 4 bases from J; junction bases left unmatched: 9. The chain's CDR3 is CASGLAPPGQGFTEAFF. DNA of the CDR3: TGTGCTAGTGGTTTGGCACCTCCGGGACAGGGGTTCACTGAAGCTTTCTTT.

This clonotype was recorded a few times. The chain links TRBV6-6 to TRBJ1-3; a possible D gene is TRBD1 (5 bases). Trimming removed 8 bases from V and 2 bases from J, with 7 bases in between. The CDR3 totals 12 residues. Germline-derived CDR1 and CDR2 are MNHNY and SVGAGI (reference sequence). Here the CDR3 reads CASLDTGNTIYF. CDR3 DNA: TGTGCCAGCCTGGACACTGGAAACACCATATATTTT.

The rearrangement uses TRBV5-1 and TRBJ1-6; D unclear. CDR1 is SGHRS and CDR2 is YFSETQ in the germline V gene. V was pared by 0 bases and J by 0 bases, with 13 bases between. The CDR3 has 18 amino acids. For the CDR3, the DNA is TGCGCCAGCAGCTTGGACTTCCGGGCTAGCTCCTATAATTCACCCCTCCACTTT. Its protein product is CASSLDFRASSYNSPLHF. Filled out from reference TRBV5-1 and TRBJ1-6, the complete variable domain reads KAGVTQTPRYLIKTRGQQVTLSCSPISGHRSVSWYQQTPGQGLQFLFEYFSETQRNKGNFPGRFSGRQFSNSRSEMNVSTLELGDSALYLCASSLDFRASSYNSPLHFGNGTRLTVT.

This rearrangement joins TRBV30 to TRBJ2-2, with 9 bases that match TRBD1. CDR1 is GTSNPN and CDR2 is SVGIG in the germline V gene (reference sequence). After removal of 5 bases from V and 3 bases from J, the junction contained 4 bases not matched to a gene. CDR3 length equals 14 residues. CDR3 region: CAWYTGGYTGELFF. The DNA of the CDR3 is TGTGCCTGGTATACAGGGGGCTACACCGGGGAGCTGTTTTTT.

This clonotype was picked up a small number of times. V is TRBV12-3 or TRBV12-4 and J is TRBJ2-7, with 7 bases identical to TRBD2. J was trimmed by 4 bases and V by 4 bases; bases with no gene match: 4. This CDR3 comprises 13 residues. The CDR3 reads CASSWGGYYEQYF. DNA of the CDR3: TGTGCCAGCAGTTGGGGGGGATATTACGAGCAGTACTTC.

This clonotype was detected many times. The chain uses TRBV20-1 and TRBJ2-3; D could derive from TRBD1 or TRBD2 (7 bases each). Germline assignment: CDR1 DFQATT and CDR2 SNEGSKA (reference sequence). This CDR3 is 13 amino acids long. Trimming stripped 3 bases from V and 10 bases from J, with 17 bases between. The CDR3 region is CSASLGGTVAQYF. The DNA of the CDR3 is TGCAGTGCTAGCCTGGGGGGGACAGTGGCGCAGTATTTT.

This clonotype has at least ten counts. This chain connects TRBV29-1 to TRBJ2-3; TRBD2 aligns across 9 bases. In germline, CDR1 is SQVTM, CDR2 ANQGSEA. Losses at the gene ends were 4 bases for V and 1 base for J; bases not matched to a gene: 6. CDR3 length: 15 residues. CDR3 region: CSVGWASGGTDTQYF. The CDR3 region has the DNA TGCAGCGTTGGCTGGGCTAGCGGGGGCACAGATACGCAGTATTTT.

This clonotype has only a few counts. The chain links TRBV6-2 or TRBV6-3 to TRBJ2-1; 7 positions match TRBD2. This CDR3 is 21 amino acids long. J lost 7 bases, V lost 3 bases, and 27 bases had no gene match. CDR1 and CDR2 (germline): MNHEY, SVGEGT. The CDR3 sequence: CASSYSFEIAGFGSSSNEQFF. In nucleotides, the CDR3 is TGTGCCAGCAGTTATTCGTTCGAGATAGCGGGCTTTGGGAGTTCGTCGAATGAGCAGTTCTTC.

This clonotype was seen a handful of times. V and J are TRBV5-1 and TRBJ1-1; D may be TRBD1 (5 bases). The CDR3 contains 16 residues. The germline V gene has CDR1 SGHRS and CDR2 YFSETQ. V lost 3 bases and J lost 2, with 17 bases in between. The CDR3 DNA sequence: TGCGCCAGCAGCTCTCAGGGATTGGGGCTAAACACTGAAGCTTTCTTT. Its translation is CASSSQGLGLNTEAFF.

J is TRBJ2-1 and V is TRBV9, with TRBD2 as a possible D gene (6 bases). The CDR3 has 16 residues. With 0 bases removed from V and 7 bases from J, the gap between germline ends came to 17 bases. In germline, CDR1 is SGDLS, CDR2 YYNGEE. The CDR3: CASSVGAGGGMNEQFF. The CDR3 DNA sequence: TGTGCCAGCAGCGTAGGGGCCGGGGGTGGAATGAATGAGCAGTTCTTC.